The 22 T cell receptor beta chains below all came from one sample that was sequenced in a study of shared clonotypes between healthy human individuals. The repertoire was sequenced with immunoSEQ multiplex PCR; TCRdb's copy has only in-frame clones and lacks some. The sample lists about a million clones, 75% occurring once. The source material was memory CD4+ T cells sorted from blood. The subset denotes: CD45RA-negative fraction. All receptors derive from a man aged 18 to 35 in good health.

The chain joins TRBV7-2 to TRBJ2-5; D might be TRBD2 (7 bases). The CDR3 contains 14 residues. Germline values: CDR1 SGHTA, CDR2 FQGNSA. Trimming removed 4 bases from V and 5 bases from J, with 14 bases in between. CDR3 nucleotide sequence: TGTGCCAGCAGCTCAGGACTAGGGGGTGAGACCCAGTACTTC. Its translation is CASSSGLGGETQYF.

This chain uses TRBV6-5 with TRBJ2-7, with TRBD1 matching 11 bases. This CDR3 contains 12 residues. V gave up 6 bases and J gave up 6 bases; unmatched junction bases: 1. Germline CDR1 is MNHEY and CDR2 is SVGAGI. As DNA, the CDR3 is TGTGCCAGCAGGGGGACAGGGGGCGAGCAGTACTTC. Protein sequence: CASRGTGGEQYF.

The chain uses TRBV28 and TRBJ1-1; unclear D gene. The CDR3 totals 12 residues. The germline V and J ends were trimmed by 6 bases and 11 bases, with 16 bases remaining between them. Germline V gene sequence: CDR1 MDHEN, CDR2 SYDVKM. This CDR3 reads CASRAGPLWAFF. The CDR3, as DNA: TGTGCCAGCAGAGCGGGTCCCTTGTGGGCTTTCTTT.

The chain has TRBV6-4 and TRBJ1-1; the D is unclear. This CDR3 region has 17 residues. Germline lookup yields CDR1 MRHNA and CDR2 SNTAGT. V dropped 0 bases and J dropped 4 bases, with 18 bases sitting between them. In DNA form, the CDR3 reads TGTGCCAGCAGTGACTCGATAGGTGGAGGGTTTATCACTGAAGCTTTCTTT. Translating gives CASSDSIGGGFITEAFF.

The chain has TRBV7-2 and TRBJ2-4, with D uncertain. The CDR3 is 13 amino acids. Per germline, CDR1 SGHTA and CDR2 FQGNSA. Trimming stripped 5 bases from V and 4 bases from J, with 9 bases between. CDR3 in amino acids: CASSPFVKNIQYF. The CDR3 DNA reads TGTGCCAGCAGCCCGTTCGTTAAAAACATTCAGTACTTC.

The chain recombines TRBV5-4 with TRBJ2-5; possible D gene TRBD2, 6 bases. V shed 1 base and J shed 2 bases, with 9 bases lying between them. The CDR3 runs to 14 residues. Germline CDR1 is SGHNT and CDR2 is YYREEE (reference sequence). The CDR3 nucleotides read TGTGCCAGCAGCTTGACTAGCAGGCAAGAGACCCAGTACTTC. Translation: CASSLTSRQETQYF.

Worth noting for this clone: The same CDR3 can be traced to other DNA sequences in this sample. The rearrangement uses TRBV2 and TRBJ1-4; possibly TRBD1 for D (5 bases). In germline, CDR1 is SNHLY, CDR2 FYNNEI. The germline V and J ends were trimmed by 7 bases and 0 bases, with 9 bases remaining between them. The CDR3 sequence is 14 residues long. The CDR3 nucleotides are TGTGCCAGCAAGGGGCAGGCAACTAATGAAAAACTGTTTTTT. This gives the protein CASKGQATNEKLFF.

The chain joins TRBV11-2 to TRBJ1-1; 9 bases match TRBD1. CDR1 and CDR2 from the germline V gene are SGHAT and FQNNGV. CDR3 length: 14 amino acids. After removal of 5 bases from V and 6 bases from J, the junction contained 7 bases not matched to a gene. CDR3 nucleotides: TGTGCCAGCAGCAGGGACAGGGCCAAAGCTGAAGCTTTCTTT. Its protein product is CASSRDRAKAEAFF.

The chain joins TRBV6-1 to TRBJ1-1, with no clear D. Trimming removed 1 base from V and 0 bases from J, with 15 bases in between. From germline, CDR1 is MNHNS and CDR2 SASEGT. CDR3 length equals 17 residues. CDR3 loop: CASSEVERSTMNTEAFF. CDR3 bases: TGTGCCAGCAGTGAAGTGGAGAGATCTACTATGAACACTGAAGCTTTCTTT.

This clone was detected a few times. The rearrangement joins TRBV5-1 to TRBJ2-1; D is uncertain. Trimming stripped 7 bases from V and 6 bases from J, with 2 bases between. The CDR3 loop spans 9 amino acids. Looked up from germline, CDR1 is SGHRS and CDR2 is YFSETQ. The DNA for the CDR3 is TGCGCCAGCCGCAATGAGCAGTTCTTC. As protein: CASRNEQFF.

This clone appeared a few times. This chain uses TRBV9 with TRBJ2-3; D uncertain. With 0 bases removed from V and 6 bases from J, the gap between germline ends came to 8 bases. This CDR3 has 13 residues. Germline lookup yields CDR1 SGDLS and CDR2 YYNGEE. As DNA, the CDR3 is TGTGCCAGCAGCGTAGGGGTTTGGGATACGCAGTATTTT. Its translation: CASSVGVWDTQYF. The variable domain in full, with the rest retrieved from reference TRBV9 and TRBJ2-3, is DSGVTQTPKHLITATGQRVTLRCSPRSGDLSVYWYQQSLDQGLQFLIQYYNGEERAKGNILERFSAQQFPDLHSELNLSSLELGDSALYFCASSVGVWDTQYFGPGTRLTVL.

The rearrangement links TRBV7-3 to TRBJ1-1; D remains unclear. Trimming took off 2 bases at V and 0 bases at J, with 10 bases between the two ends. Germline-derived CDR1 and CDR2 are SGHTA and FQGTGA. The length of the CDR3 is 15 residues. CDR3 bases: TGTGCCAGCAGCTTACAAGGGTCGGTGAACACTGAAGCTTTCTTT. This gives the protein CASSLQGSVNTEAFF.

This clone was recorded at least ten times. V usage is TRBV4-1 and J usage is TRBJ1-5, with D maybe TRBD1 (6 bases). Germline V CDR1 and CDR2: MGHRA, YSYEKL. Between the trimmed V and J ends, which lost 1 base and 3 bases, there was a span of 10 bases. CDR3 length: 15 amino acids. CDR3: CASSQGDKDNQPQHF. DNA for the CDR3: TGCGCCAGCAGCCAAGGGGACAAGGACAATCAGCCCCAGCATTTT.

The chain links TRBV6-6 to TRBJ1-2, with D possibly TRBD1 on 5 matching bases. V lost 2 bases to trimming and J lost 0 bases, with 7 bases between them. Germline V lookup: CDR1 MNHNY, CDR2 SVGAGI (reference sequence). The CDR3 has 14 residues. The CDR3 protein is CASSYRDANYGYTF. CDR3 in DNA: TGTGCCAGCAGTTACAGGGACGCTAACTATGGCTACACCTTC.

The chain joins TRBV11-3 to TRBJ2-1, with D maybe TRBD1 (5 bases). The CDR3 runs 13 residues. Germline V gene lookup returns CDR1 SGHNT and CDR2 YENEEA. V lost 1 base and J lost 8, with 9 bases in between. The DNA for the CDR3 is TGTGCCAGCAGCTTAGGACAGTTCGATGAGCAGTTCTTC. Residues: CASSLGQFDEQFF.

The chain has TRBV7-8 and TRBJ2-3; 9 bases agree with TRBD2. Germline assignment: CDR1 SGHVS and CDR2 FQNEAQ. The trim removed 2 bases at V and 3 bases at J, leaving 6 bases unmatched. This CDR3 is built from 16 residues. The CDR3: CASSLMAGGGTDTQYF. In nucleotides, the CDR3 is TGTGCCAGCAGCTTAATGGCGGGAGGGGGAACAGATACGCAGTATTTT.

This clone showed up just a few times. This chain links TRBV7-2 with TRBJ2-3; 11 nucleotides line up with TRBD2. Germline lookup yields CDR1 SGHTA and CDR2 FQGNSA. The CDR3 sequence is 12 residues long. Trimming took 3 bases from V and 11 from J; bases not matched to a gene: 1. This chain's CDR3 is CASSFTSGRQYF. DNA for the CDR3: TGTGCCAGCAGCTTCACTAGCGGGAGGCAGTATTTT.

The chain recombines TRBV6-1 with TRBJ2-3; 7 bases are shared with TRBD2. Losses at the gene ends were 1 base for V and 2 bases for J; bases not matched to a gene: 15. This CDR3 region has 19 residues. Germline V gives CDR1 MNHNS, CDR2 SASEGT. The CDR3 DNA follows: TGTGCCAGCAGTGAAGGATTCTTACTCAGCGGGGACCTCACAGATACGCAGTATTTT. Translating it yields CASSEGFLLSGDLTDTQYF.

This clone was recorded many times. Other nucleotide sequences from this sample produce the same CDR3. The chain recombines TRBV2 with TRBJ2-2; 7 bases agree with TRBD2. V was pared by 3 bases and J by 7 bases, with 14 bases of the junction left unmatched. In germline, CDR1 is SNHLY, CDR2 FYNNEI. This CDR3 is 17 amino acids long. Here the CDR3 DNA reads TGTGCCAGCAGTGAGGTTAGCGGGTCCCCGGTCGGCGGGGAGCTGTTTTTT. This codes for CASSEVSGSPVGGELFF.

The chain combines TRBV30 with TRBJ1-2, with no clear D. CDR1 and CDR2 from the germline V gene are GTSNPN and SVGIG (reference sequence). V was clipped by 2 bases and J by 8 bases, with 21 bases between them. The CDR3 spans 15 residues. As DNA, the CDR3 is TGTGCCTGGAGTCGCCTCCAGCGGCCCGGAGGCGGCTACACCTTC. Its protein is CAWSRLQRPGGGYTF. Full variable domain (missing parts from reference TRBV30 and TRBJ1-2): SQTIHQWPATLVQPVGSPLSLECTVEGTSNPNLYWYRQAAGRGLQLLFYSVGIGQISSEVPQNLSASRPQDRQFILSSKKLLLSDSGFYLCAWSRLQRPGGGYTFGSGTRLTVV.

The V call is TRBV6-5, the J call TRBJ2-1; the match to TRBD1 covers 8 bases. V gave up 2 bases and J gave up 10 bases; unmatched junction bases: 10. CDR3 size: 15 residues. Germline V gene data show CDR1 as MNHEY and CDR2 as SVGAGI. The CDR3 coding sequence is TGTGCCAGCAGTTACGCCGGGACAGGTCAACGCGAGCAGTTCTTC. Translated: CASSYAGTGQREQFF.

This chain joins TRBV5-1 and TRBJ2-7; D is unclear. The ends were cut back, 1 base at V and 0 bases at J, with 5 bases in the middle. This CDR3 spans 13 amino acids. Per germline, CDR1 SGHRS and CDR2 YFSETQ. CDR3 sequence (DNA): TGCGCCAGCAGCTTGTTCGACTCCTACGAGCAGTACTTC. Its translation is CASSLFDSYEQYF.